The 30 T cell receptor beta chains reported below all come from one sample, sequenced in a study of cytotoxic CD8 clonotypes in ibrutinib-treated CLL. Some clones are missing from TCRdb's copy, which holds only in-frame ones; the method was immunoSEQ multiplex PCR. Of some 200,000 clones listed, 55% to 85% are singletons. The specimen was PBMCs, collected after 24 months of ibrutinib treatment. These receptor sequences come from a human donor with chronic lymphocytic leukemia.

This clone was seen repeatedly, ten times or more. The sample contains more than one DNA sequence encoding this CDR3. The chain is built from TRBV7-2 and TRBJ2-7; no firm D call. V was trimmed by 5 bases and J by 4 bases, leaving 15 bases between them. Germline CDR1 SGHTA, CDR2 FQGNSA. The CDR3 consists of 14 residues. CDR3 sequence reads: CASSQEYGPYEQYF. The CDR3 nucleotides read TGTGCCAGCAGCCAAGAATATGGACCTTACGAGCAGTACTTC.

The V and J genes are TRBV30 and TRBJ2-7; TRBD1 matches 7 bases. Germline-derived CDR1 and CDR2 are GTSNPN and SVGIG (reference sequence). There are 12 residues in the CDR3. J was trimmed by 6 bases and V by 5 bases; bases with no gene match: 7. CDR3 nucleotides: TGTGCCTGGGCCACGACAGGGTCCGAGCAGTACTTC. Amino acid sequence: CAWATTGSEQYF.

This sequence joins TRBV5-1 and TRBJ2-5; D is unclear. Trimming removed 2 bases from V and 0 bases from J, with 8 bases in between. Germline V gene data show CDR1 as SGHRS and CDR2 as YFSETQ. There are 14 residues in the CDR3. The CDR3 spells CASSFGQHQETQYF. The CDR3 DNA reads TGCGCCAGCAGCTTTGGTCAGCACCAAGAGACCCAGTACTTC.

The chain recombines TRBV5-1 with TRBJ2-3, with TRBD2 identical over 9 bases. The V and J ends lost 3 bases and 0 bases, in that order; junction bases with no gene match: 5. Germline CDR1 and CDR2: SGHRS and YFSETQ. The CDR3 has 16 amino acids. The CDR3 loop is CASSSLAGISTDTQYF. CDR3 DNA: TGCGCCAGCAGCTCGCTAGCGGGAATTAGCACAGATACGCAGTATTTT.

J is TRBJ2-7 and V is TRBV6-5; TRBD2 matches at 7 bases. Looked up from germline, CDR1 is MNHEY and CDR2 is SVGAGI. V was pared by 7 bases and J by 4 bases, with 13 bases of the junction left unmatched. The CDR3 is 15 residues long. CDR3 nucleotides: TGTGCCAGCACCGCCCCCTACACGGGGGGTTACGAGCAGTACTTC. Amino acids: CASTAPYTGGYEQYF.

The J gene is TRBJ2-7, the V gene TRBV5-6; D might be TRBD1 (6 bases). Germline V CDR1 and CDR2: SGHDT, YYEEEE. The CDR3 contains 15 residues. V dropped 2 bases and J dropped 2 bases, with 14 bases sitting between them. CDR3 sequence: CASSFLGAQTYEQYF. CDR3 in DNA: TGTGCCAGCAGCTTTTTGGGGGCCCAAACCTACGAGCAGTACTTC.

J is TRBJ2-1 and V is TRBV7-3, with 7 bases matching TRBD1. CDR1 and CDR2 (germline): SGHTA, FQGTGA. This CDR3 spans 16 amino acids. With V trimmed by 5 bases and J by 4 bases, 11 bases remained unmatched. Written as DNA, the CDR3 is TGTGCCAGCAGCCCCCAGTCAGGGGGAGCGTACAATGAGCAGTTCTTC. Its protein is CASSPQSGGAYNEQFF. Full variable domain (rest looked up from reference TRBV7-3 and TRBJ2-1): GAGVSQTPSNKVTEKGKYVELRCDPISGHTALYWYRQSLGQGPEFLIYFQGTGAADDSGLPNDRFFAVRPEGSVSTLKIQRTERGDSAVYLCASSPQSGGAYNEQFFGPGTRLTVL.

This chain uses TRBV30 with TRBJ2-2, with 13 nucleotides matching TRBD2. Germline-derived CDR1 and CDR2 are GTSNPN and SVGIG (reference sequence). CDR3 size: 17 residues. Unmatched junction bases numbered 8, after V lost 3 bases and J lost 4 bases. CDR3 in amino acids: CAWRVGLAGDFTGELFF. DNA for the CDR3: TGTGCCTGGAGAGTTGGACTAGCGGGAGATTTCACCGGGGAGCTGTTTTTT. The full variable domain, with the rest looked up from reference TRBV30 and TRBJ2-2, is SQTIHQWPATLVQPVGSPLSLECTVEGTSNPNLYWYRQAAGRGLQLLFYSVGIGQISSEVPQNLSASRPQDRQFILSSKKLLLSDSGFYLCAWRVGLAGDFTGELFFGEGSRLTVL.

J is TRBJ2-7 and V is TRBV19; D is undetermined. The V gene lost 8 bases and the J gene lost 0 bases, with 14 bases spanning the gap. The CDR3 is made up of 14 amino acids. Germline CDR1 and CDR2: LNHDA and SQIVND (reference sequence). The CDR3 loop is CASSMGSSSYEQYF. The CDR3 nucleotides read TGTGCCAGTTCCATGGGTTCGAGCTCCTACGAGCAGTACTTC.

The chain uses TRBV7-2 and TRBJ1-2; D remains ambiguous. CDR1 and CDR2 (germline): SGHTA, FQGNSA. Trimming removed 6 bases from V and 4 bases from J, with 12 bases in between. The CDR3 is made up of 13 amino acids. The CDR3 loop is CASRSQAAYGYTF. Here the CDR3 DNA reads TGTGCCAGCAGGAGTCAGGCTGCCTATGGCTACACCTTC.

A few counts support this clone. The chain uses TRBV7-2 and TRBJ2-7, with TRBD1 identical over 9 bases. From germline, CDR1 is SGHTA and CDR2 FQGNSA. The J segment lost 4 bases and the V segment lost 3 bases, leaving 4 bases of the junction unmatched. CDR3 length: 14 amino acids. The DNA for the CDR3 is TGTGCCAGCAGCTTCCGGGACAGGGCTTACGAGCAGTACTTC. Its protein is CASSFRDRAYEQYF.

This rearrangement joins TRBV5-6 to TRBJ1-2; possible D gene TRBD1, 5 bases. V was trimmed by 4 bases and J by 0 bases, leaving 7 bases between them. The CDR3 spans 13 residues. Looked up from germline, CDR1 is SGHDT and CDR2 is YYEEEE. The CDR3 protein is CASSTTANYGYTF. The CDR3 DNA is TGTGCCAGCAGCACGACAGCTAACTATGGCTACACCTTC.

This clone was seen a few times. This chain connects TRBV20-1 to TRBJ2-7; D call uncertain. Per the germline V gene, CDR1 is DFQATT and CDR2 is SNEGSKA (reference sequence). V gave up 3 bases and J gave up 2 bases, with 5 bases separating them. CDR3 length: 11 amino acids. Here the CDR3 reads CSASEPYEQYF. The CDR3 DNA follows: TGCAGTGCTAGTGAACCCTACGAGCAGTACTTC.

The chain is built from TRBV18 and TRBJ2-2, with no clear D. The V end lost 5 bases, the J end lost 7 bases, and 11 bases lay between the germline ends. The CDR3 totals 13 residues. CDR1 is KGHSH and CDR2 is LQKENI in the germline V gene. CDR3 residues: CASSEVGNGELFF. DNA for the CDR3: TGTGCCAGCTCAGAAGTGGGTAACGGGGAGCTGTTTTTT.

This clone occurred a few times. Here the CDR3 DNA reads TGTGCCATCAGTGAACTAGACATGAACACTGAAGCTTTCTTT. Translation: CAISELDMNTEAFF. The chain recombines TRBV10-3 with TRBJ1-1; D uncertain. Per germline, CDR1 ENHRY and CDR2 SYGVKD. The V and J ends lost 3 bases and 0 bases respectively, with 8 bases between them. The CDR3 spans 14 residues.

This clone occurred a few times. The rearrangement joins TRBV10-1 to TRBJ1-3; the match to TRBD1 covers 9 bases. The CDR3 is 15 residues long. Trimming took 3 bases from V and 3 from J; bases not matched to a gene: 3. From germline, CDR1 is WNHNN and CDR2 SYGVQD (reference sequence). CDR3 sequence reads: CASSDGTGFGNTIYF. CDR3 bases: TGCGCCAGCAGTGACGGGACAGGGTTTGGAAACACCATATATTTT.

The rearrangement links TRBV11-3 to TRBJ2-1; tentative D call: TRBD1 (6 bases). The germline V gene encodes CDR1 SGHNT and CDR2 YENEEA. The CDR3 is 19 residues long. Trimming stripped 4 bases from V and 7 bases from J, with 29 bases between. CDR3 amino acids: CASSYKHPRGPGQPNEQFF. Here the CDR3 DNA reads TGTGCCAGCAGCTATAAACATCCTAGGGGACCGGGACAACCAAATGAGCAGTTCTTC.

The chain recombines TRBV7-9 with TRBJ2-7, with 7 bases aligning to TRBD2. The germline V gene encodes CDR1 SEHNR and CDR2 FQNEAQ (reference sequence). V lost 5 bases, J lost 3 bases, and 7 bases stayed unmatched. The CDR3 extends over 14 amino acids. In DNA, the CDR3 is TGTGCCAGCAGCCCTCTGGGCGGGAGCTACGAGCAGTACTTC. It is translated as CASSPLGGSYEQYF.

This clone was counted only a few times. The identical CDR3 is also encoded by other nucleotide sequences in the sample. V is TRBV7-2 and J is TRBJ1-1; D is perhaps TRBD1 (5 bases). Germline CDR1 is SGHTA and CDR2 is FQGNSA. The CDR3 covers 13 residues. The V and J ends lost 5 bases and 1 base respectively, with 8 bases between them. The CDR3, as DNA: TGTGCCAGCAGCCTCAGGGCGAACACTGAAGCTTTCTTT. Translation gives CASSLRANTEAFF.

The V gene is TRBV27, the J gene TRBJ2-7, with D possibly TRBD2 on 6 matching bases. The CDR3 is made up of 14 amino acids. CDR1 and CDR2 from the germline V gene are MNHEY and SMNVEV (reference sequence). V gave up 5 bases and J gave up 3 bases, with 14 bases separating them. This CDR3 is CASSAGTGIYEQYF. CDR3 sequence (DNA): TGTGCCAGCAGTGCCGGGACTGGCATCTACGAGCAGTACTTC.

In its sample, this clone was seen once. The chain links TRBV27 to TRBJ2-7; D is perhaps TRBD1 (6 bases). V was cut by 0 bases and J by 5 bases, with 11 bases left in between. From germline, CDR1 is MNHEY and CDR2 SMNVEV (reference sequence). The CDR3 consists of 14 residues. CDR3 sequence reads: CASSLSYRVNEQYF. The CDR3, as DNA: TGTGCCAGCAGTTTATCGTACAGGGTCAACGAGCAGTACTTC.

CDR3 protein: CASSLGATLGEQYF. CDR3 in DNA: TGTGCCAGCAGCTTAGGGGCGACGTTGGGCGAGCAGTACTTC. The chain recombines TRBV11-3 with TRBJ2-7; no firm D call. V was cut by 1 base and J by 6 bases, with 13 bases left in between. Germline V CDR1 and CDR2: SGHNT, YENEEA. The CDR3 is made up of 14 amino acids.

The chain employs TRBV4-1 and TRBJ2-3, with D unclear. The germline V and J ends were trimmed by 0 bases and 0 bases, with 7 bases remaining between them. Germline V gene sequence: CDR1 MGHRA, CDR2 YSYEKL. The CDR3 has 15 residues. The CDR3, as DNA: TGCGCCAGCAGCCAAGAGGCCTATAGCACAGATACGCAGTATTTT. Its protein is CASSQEAYSTDTQYF.

The V gene is TRBV5-4, the J gene TRBJ1-1; tentative D call: TRBD1 (6 bases). The CDR3 totals 15 residues. Germline CDR1 reads SGHNT; CDR2 reads YYREEE (reference sequence). V dropped 3 bases and J dropped 3 bases, with 15 bases sitting between them. CDR3 amino acids: CASSSPLQGDTEAFF. The CDR3 nucleotides are TGTGCCAGCAGCTCACCGTTACAGGGCGACACTGAAGCTTTCTTT.

The chain uses TRBV30 and TRBJ2-7; TRBD1 aligns across 10 bases. The CDR3 consists of 15 residues. The germline gives CDR1 GTSNPN, CDR2 SVGIG (reference sequence). V was clipped by 2 bases and J by 6 bases; unmatched bases: 10. The CDR3 DNA reads as TGTGCCTGGAGTACCCGGGACAGGGGCGAATTCGAGCAGTACTTC. Protein product: CAWSTRDRGEFEQYF.

The V and J genes are TRBV7-9 and TRBJ2-1; no definite D call. The CDR3 totals 14 residues. V lost 8 bases, J lost 7 bases, and 18 bases lay in between. CDR1 is SEHNR, CDR2 FQNEAQ, per germline (reference sequence). CDR3 bases: TGTGCCAGCGGAGTTTTTTCAGGTGGGAATGAGCAGTTCTTC. It codes for CASGVFSGGNEQFF. Filled out from reference TRBV7-9 and TRBJ2-1, the complete variable domain reads DTGVSQNPRHKITKRGQNVTFRCDPISEHNRLYWYRQTLGQGPEFLTYFQNEAQLEKSRLLSDRFSAERPKGSFSTLEIQRTEQGDSAMYLCASGVFSGGNEQFFGPGTRLTVL.

This clone was counted a single time. The rearrangement uses TRBV2 and TRBJ2-1, with a tentative D call TRBD2 (7 bases). Germline-derived CDR1 and CDR2 are SNHLY and FYNNEI. V was shortened by 3 bases and J by 4 bases, with 16 bases between the two germline ends. The CDR3 is 16 amino acids. CDR3 in amino acids: CASSDLGGGRYNEQFF. The CDR3, as DNA: TGTGCCAGCAGTGATCTCGGCGGGGGCAGGTACAATGAGCAGTTCTTC. The variable domain in full, with the rest retrieved from reference TRBV2 and TRBJ2-1, is EPEVTQTPSHQVTQMGQEVILRCVPISNHLYFYWYRQILGQKVEFLVSFYNNEISEKSEIFDDQFSVERPDGSNFTLKIRSTKLEDSAMYFCASSDLGGGRYNEQFFGPGTRLTVL.

In this sample, this clone turned up once. The chain combines TRBV2 with TRBJ2-4; 8 nucleotides line up with TRBD1. Unmatched junction bases numbered 8, after V lost 2 bases and J lost 8 bases. The CDR3 sequence is 15 residues long. Germline CDR1 and CDR2: SNHLY and FYNNEI. In nucleotides, the CDR3 is TGTGCCAGCAGTGAATTGGCAGGGGGCTACCACATTCAGTACTTC. Its protein is CASSELAGGYHIQYF.

The chain carries TRBV11-2 and TRBJ2-3; D is perhaps TRBD2 (6 bases). CDR3 length equals 15 residues. Germline V gene lookup returns CDR1 SGHAT and CDR2 FQNNGV. Trimming removed 6 bases at V and 4 bases at J, with 17 bases between. The CDR3 bases are TGTGCCAGCAGGCGGGCTAGCGCTGGGGCAGATACGCAGTATTTT. Translated, it gives CASRRASAGADTQYF.

The chain joins TRBV4-3 to TRBJ1-2, with 8 bases lining up with TRBD1. The CDR3 is 17 amino acids. Germline CDR1 LGHNA, CDR2 YSLEER. V was clipped by 4 bases and J by 0 bases; unmatched bases: 10. CDR3 region: CASSLDPGQDPNYGYTF. Written as DNA, the CDR3 is TGCGCCAGCAGCCTGGACCCGGGACAGGATCCTAACTATGGCTACACCTTC.